The 17 T cell receptor beta chains in this list originate from one sample, sequenced in a study of cytomegalovirus exposure and HLA in healthy donors. Both 60 Vbeta primers and 13 Jbeta primers went into the PCR. The data were produced by immunoSEQ multiplex PCR, yet TCRdb's version contains in-frame clones alone and is incomplete. The sample shows some 120,000 clones, over 15% of them seen only once. Input material: PBMCs. The receptors were sampled from a female donor in good health and CMV-seropositive.

This rearrangement joins TRBV30 to TRBJ2-7, with a tentative D call TRBD1 (6 bases). Looked up from germline, CDR1 is GTSNPN and CDR2 is SVGIG (reference sequence). The CDR3 sequence is 12 residues long. V lost 4 bases and J lost 3, with 10 bases in between. CDR3: CAWTLTGYEQYF. Written as DNA, the CDR3 is TGTGCCTGGACCCTGACAGGCTACGAGCAGTACTTC.

This clone was seen a handful of times. This chain joins TRBV19 and TRBJ2-2, with D possibly being TRBD1 (6 bases). The CDR3 length is 15 residues. Between the trimmed V and J ends, which lost 3 bases and 6 bases, there was a span of 14 bases. Germline V gene data show CDR1 as LNHDA and CDR2 as SQIVND (reference sequence). The CDR3 region has the DNA TGTGCCAGTAGTATTACAGGGTTAGGGGCCGGGGAGCTGTTTTTT. It encodes CASSITGLGAGELFF.

This clone was counted only a few times. V is TRBV27 and J is TRBJ1-5; D call uncertain. Trimming shortened V by 5 bases and J by 0 bases, and 11 bases separated the two germline ends. Germline V gene sequence: CDR1 MNHEY, CDR2 SMNVEV (reference sequence). The CDR3 covers 15 residues. The CDR3 spells CASSPLGDSNQPQHF. Written as DNA, the CDR3 is TGTGCCAGCAGTCCCCTCGGGGATAGCAATCAGCCCCAGCATTTT.

This clone was observed a handful of times. J is TRBJ1-5 and V is TRBV7-9; a possible D gene is TRBD1 (5 bases). Trimming pared 1 base from V and 6 bases from J, leaving 16 bases between. This CDR3 comprises 16 residues. Germline CDR1 SEHNR, CDR2 FQNEAQ (reference sequence). This chain's CDR3 is CASSLGQGAFRQPQHF. The CDR3 region has the DNA TGTGCCAGCAGCTTAGGGCAGGGCGCGTTTCGTCAGCCCCAGCATTTT.

The chain combines TRBV19 with TRBJ1-1, with no clear D. Germline V lookup: CDR1 LNHDA, CDR2 SQIVND (reference sequence). CDR3 size: 15 residues. The V and J ends lost 2 bases and 4 bases respectively, with 14 bases between them. The CDR3 nucleotides read TGTGCCAGTAGTATATACAAGGGAGTGAGCACTGAAGCTTTCTTT. Protein sequence: CASSIYKGVSTEAFF.

V and J are TRBV6-5 and TRBJ2-3; D is possibly TRBD1 (7 bases). CDR1 MNHEY and CDR2 SVGAGI come from the germline V gene. The CDR3 contains 15 residues. V was shortened by 6 bases and J by 2 bases, with 15 bases between the two germline ends. The DNA of the CDR3 is TGTGCCAGCAGCTGGACAGGAGGGACCACAGATACGCAGTATTTT. Protein: CASSWTGGTTDTQYF.

This clone was seen only a few times. The gene calls are TRBV6-5 and TRBJ2-1; D is ambiguous. This CDR3 has 13 residues. The germline V and J ends were trimmed by 5 bases and 7 bases, with 12 bases remaining between them. Germline V gene sequence: CDR1 MNHEY, CDR2 SVGAGI. The CDR3 sequence is CASSIYQENEQFF. CDR3 coding DNA: TGTGCCAGCAGTATTTATCAGGAAAATGAGCAGTTCTTC.

A few counts support this clone. The gene calls are TRBV28 and TRBJ1-1; weak D call: TRBD1 (5 bases). Trimming took 2 bases from V and 4 from J, leaving 14 bases between them. There are 15 residues in the CDR3. Germline V gene lookup returns CDR1 MDHEN and CDR2 SYDVKM. The CDR3 is CASSLRGSRSTEAFF. The DNA of the CDR3 is TGTGCCAGCAGTTTACGGGGGAGTAGGAGCACTGAAGCTTTCTTT. The full variable domain, completed using reference TRBV28 and TRBJ1-1, is DVKVTQSSRYLVKRTGEKVFLECVQDMDHENMFWYRQDPGLGLRLIYFSYDVKMKEKGDIPEGYSVSREKKERFSLILESASTNQTSMYLCASSLRGSRSTEAFFGQGTRLTVV.

The V call is TRBV7-9, the J call TRBJ1-6, with 8 bases matching TRBD1. Looked up from germline, CDR1 is SEHNR and CDR2 is FQNEAQ (reference sequence). With V trimmed by 4 bases and J by 6 bases, 2 bases remained unmatched. The CDR3 contains 14 residues. The CDR3, as DNA: TGTGCCAGCAGCTCTGGACAGGGTAATTCACCCCTCCACTTT. This encodes CASSSGQGNSPLHF.

This clone was seen more than once but under ten times. J is TRBJ1-1 and V is TRBV7-9; no clear D. V dropped 1 base and J dropped 4 bases, with 13 bases sitting between them. The germline V gene encodes CDR1 SEHNR and CDR2 FQNEAQ (reference sequence). The CDR3 runs 15 residues. In DNA form, the CDR3 reads TGTGCCAGCAGCTTAGGACCACAGCTGGGCACTGAAGCTTTCTTT. It specifies CASSLGPQLGTEAFF.

This chain joins TRBV5-4 and TRBJ2-7; 15 nucleotides line up with TRBD2. The length of the CDR3 is 16 residues. J gave up 7 bases and V 2 bases, and 7 bases lay outside the gene matches. Germline V gives CDR1 SGHNT, CDR2 YYREEE (reference sequence). Written as DNA, the CDR3 is TGTGCCAGCAGCTTCCCCCTCGGACTAGCGGGAGGGGAGCAGTACTTC. The encoded protein is CASSFPLGLAGGEQYF.

The genes are TRBV28 and TRBJ2-7; 14 nucleotides match TRBD2. Unmatched junction bases numbered 5, after V lost 4 bases and J lost 6 bases. Germline lookup yields CDR1 MDHEN and CDR2 SYDVKM. CDR3 size: 15 residues. The CDR3 sequence: CASSYGLAGGPEQYF. CDR3 DNA: TGTGCCAGCAGTTACGGACTAGCGGGAGGTCCCGAGCAGTACTTC.

J is TRBJ1-2 and V is TRBV6-6; 10 nucleotides line up with TRBD1. The CDR3 runs 14 residues. With V trimmed by 6 bases and J by 5 bases, 6 bases remained unmatched. Per germline, CDR1 MNHNY and CDR2 SVGAGI (reference sequence). The CDR3 is CASSQGGQGYGYTF. CDR3 in DNA: TGTGCCAGCAGCCAAGGGGGACAGGGGTATGGCTACACCTTC.

This clone has more than one count but fewer than ten. The chain combines TRBV4-3 with TRBJ1-4, with 7 nucleotides matching TRBD1. The CDR3 has 20 residues. Germline V gene data show CDR1 as LGHNA and CDR2 as YSLEER. Trimming at V came to 3 bases and at J to 7 bases, leaving 23 bases not matched to a gene. The CDR3 is CASSQEKTGKDSPKSEKLFF. The DNA of the CDR3 is TGCGCCAGCAGCCAGGAAAAGACAGGGAAGGATTCCCCCAAGAGTGAAAAACTGTTTTTT.

This clone was detected only a few times. The chain uses TRBV7-6 and TRBJ2-7, with D tentatively TRBD1 (6 bases). This CDR3 is built from 12 residues. In germline, CDR1 is SGHVS, CDR2 FNYEAQ. Trimming took 6 bases from V and 5 from J, leaving 11 bases between them. The CDR3 sequence is CASSPRQDEQYF. The CDR3 DNA reads TGTGCCAGCAGTCCCAGACAGGACGAGCAGTACTTC.

This clone was detected only a few times. In nucleotides, the CDR3 is TGTGCCAGCAGCTTAAGGGGACAGCGAAGCACAGATACGCAGTATTTT. Residues: CASSLRGQRSTDTQYF. The rearrangement uses TRBV7-3 and TRBJ2-3; 7 bases are a match to TRBD1. J lost 0 bases, V lost 1 base, and 4 bases had no gene match. This CDR3 has 16 amino acids. Germline assignment: CDR1 SGHTA and CDR2 FQGTGA.

This clone occurred a few times. The chain couples TRBV9 to TRBJ1-4; D uncertain. Per germline, CDR1 SGDLS and CDR2 YYNGEE. V lost 3 bases to trimming and J lost 4 bases, with 16 bases between them. The CDR3 spans 16 residues. The CDR3 DNA reads as TGTGCCAGCAGCGGATCCGGCGCAGCGAGTAATGAAAAACTGTTTTTT. Translation: CASSGSGAASNEKLFF.